This entry concerns a single T cell receptor (beta chain). Its antigen remains unidentified. This sample was included in a study of cytomegalovirus exposure and HLA in healthy donors. Study background: Later analysis reported that the 120 or so validation repertoires shared the platform of the approximately 620 first-cohort repertoires.

Study-wide results and caveats: Rarity characterized most TCR sequences, yet some public TCRs appeared in many donors.

Germline V gene sequence: CDR1 LNHDA, CDR2 SQIVND (reference sequence). Trimming pared 5 bases from V and 3 bases from J, leaving 10 bases between. This CDR3 comprises 13 residues. The repertoire was sequenced with immunoSEQ multiplex PCR; TCRdb's copy has only in-frame clones and lacks some. The sample yields approximately 82,000 clones, roughly 96% seen once. Sequenced input: PBMCs. This chain connects TRBV19 to TRBJ2-5; TRBD1 is a possible D gene (5 bases). This clonotype was sampled from a woman in her late teens or twenties in good health and CMV-seronegative. CDR3 nucleotide sequence: TGTGCCAGTAGTCCCTGGGGCGAAGAGACCCAGTACTTC. Its protein product is CASSPWGEETQYF.